The rows below give T cell receptor beta chains drawn from one sample of a study of blood T cell repertoires in COVID-19. Only in-frame clones appear in the TCRdb table, and some are missing; sequencing was by immunoSEQ multiplex PCR. The data hold some 190,000 clones, with approximately 81% observed a single time. Sequenced input: peripheral blood. These TCRs come from a human donor in a cohort sampled during active COVID-19. CDR3s include the opening cysteine and the closing phenylalanine or tryptophan. Fields, in order: CDR3 protein, CDR3 length, V gene, D gene. A D gene is named only where the DNA matches it firmly.

CASSFRLAPYEQYF	14	TRBV3-1/TRBV3-2	TRBD2
CASSQPGQGWAEAFF	15	TRBV4-2	TRBD1
CASGTGTSGNTGELFF	16	TRBV5-1	TRBD2
CASILTRGTDTQYF	14	TRBV6-5	.
CASSPLIYTQYF	12	TRBV28	.
CASGPGAHTEAFF	13	TRBV12-5	.
CASTKRTSGPYLLNNEQFF	19	TRBV13	TRBD2
CASSISYWETQYF	13	TRBV19	.
CASWTRRDATAFF	13	TRBV28	.
CASSVVSGGGAQYF	14	TRBV9	TRBD2
CASSHNSLMNTEAFF	15	TRBV5-1	.
CATSRTPPTFGTDTQYF	17	TRBV15	.
CASSPTDSSGANVLTF	16	TRBV18	.
CASSLGRGADTQYF	14	TRBV2	.
CASSLETGGSYEQYF	15	TRBV11-3	TRBD1
CASSPLREGADTQYF	15	TRBV18	TRBD2
CASSSGQATNTEAFF	15	TRBV5-1	TRBD1
CASSPYHREPQHF	13	TRBV18	.
CASSTTGGDEAFF	13	TRBV7-9	TRBD1
CASSKTGGNTEAFF	14	TRBV28	TRBD1
CASSLVPGQNSAYTF	15	TRBV5-1	TRBD1
CASSERPWGSKAQETQYF	18	TRBV7-8	.
CASSLSASGTQETQYF	16	TRBV5-1	TRBD2
CASSQDLGANYGYTF	15	TRBV3-1/TRBV3-2	.
CASSLSPGELFF	12	TRBV7-2	.
CASSPYRLSANTGELFF	17	TRBV18	.
CASSLAVASGPYNEQFF	17	TRBV7-2	TRBD2
CASSLRPDRGETQYF	15	TRBV28	TRBD1
CASSQEGRGTGELFF	15	TRBV18	.
CASSTSGRTYEQYF	14	TRBV19	TRBD2
CASSQEGTLNTEAFF	15	TRBV4-1	.
CASSLGSGYNEQFF	14	TRBV5-6	.
CASSFVAAMQGYYGYTF	17	TRBV5-1	.
CASSVGRDEAFF	12	TRBV9	.
CASSLPRGTGRTNEKLFF	18	TRBV5-1	.
CASSRGQEAWPQHF	14	TRBV19	TRBD1
CAWSVIGVPETQYF	14	TRBV30	.
CASSYSGQANSPLHF	15	TRBV6-5	TRBD1
CASSRTNEKLFF	12	TRBV7-2	.
CASSPRETPHWGQYF	15	TRBV5-1	TRBD2
CATSSYREDGELFF	14	TRBV15	TRBD2
CASSTEAGYGYTF	13	TRBV2	.
CASSKPTGNEQFF	13	TRBV4-1	.
CASSLAGLETQYF	13	TRBV7-8	.
CASSVESGAAGDEQFF	16	TRBV9	TRBD2
CASSTGTSTLNIQYF	15	TRBV6-5	.
CATSDQTRWKGYTF	14	TRBV24-1	.
CASSLSADTEAFF	13	TRBV5-1	.
CASSLPGGRDTQYF	14	TRBV5-1	TRBD2
CASSSKTGDEKLFF	14	TRBV5-5	TRBD1
CASRLAGGSFGEQFF	15	TRBV19	TRBD2
CASSLQGFPPTGNTIYF	17	TRBV5-1	.